Listed below are T cell receptor beta chains from one sample, sequenced in a study of T cell responses to AZD1222 COVID-19 vaccine. Here immunoSEQ multiplex PCR was the method, and the copy in TCRdb shows in-frame clones only, minus some. Among 150,000 to 200,000 clones, roughly 94% were seen once, and the ten largest hold under 1.2%. Material: peripheral blood, obtained 28 days after the second AZD1222 dose. These receptors were taken from an adult who received the AZD1222 COVID-19 vaccine. Each CDR3 is given with its conserved first and last residue. A D gene is named only where the DNA matches it firmly. Only part of the rows carry a size: once, few, many, or a class if the clone is expanded.

V	D	size	J	CDR3	DNA
TRBV6-5	-	-	TRBJ2-6	CASRYTYSGANVLTF	TGTGCCAGCCGTTATACCTACTCTGGGGCCAACGTCCTGACTTTC
TRBV5-4	TRBD1	-	TRBJ1-6	CASSLDRGVAPLHF	TGTGCCAGCAGCCTTGACAGGGGGGTGGCTCCCCTCCACTTT
TRBV6-6	-	-	TRBJ2-1	CASSRADTYNEQFF	TGTGCCAGCAGTAGGGCGGACACCTACAATGAGCAGTTCTTC
TRBV7-9	-	-	TRBJ2-7	CASSLVPGPYEQYF	TGTGCCAGCAGCTTAGTTCCAGGTCCCTACGAGCAGTACTTC
TRBV6-6	TRBD1	-	TRBJ1-5	CASSYSPGGEGQPQHF	TGTGCCAGCAGTTACTCCCCAGGGGGCGAGGGTCAGCCCCAGCATTTT
TRBV25-1	-	-	TRBJ2-7	CASSLGQPGTYEQYF	TGTGCCAGCAGCTTGGGGCAGCCGGGGACCTACGAGCAGTACTTC
TRBV3-1/TRBV3-2	-	-	TRBJ2-5	CASSNFRDGPWETQYF	TGTGCCAGCAGCAACTTCCGGGACGGACCCTGGGAGACCCAGTACTTC
TRBV2	-	-	TRBJ2-2	CASSVLLNTGELFF	TGTGCCAGCAGTGTACTGCTTAACACCGGGGAGCTGTTTTTT
TRBV19	TRBD1	once	TRBJ2-6	CASKTGKVAGANVLTF	TGTGCCAGTAAGACAGGGAAAGTTGCTGGGGCCAACGTCCTGACTTTC
TRBV19	-	-	TRBJ1-2	CASSPARVFNYGYTF	TGTGCCAGTAGCCCCGCCAGGGTGTTTAACTATGGCTACACCTTC
TRBV6-2/TRBV6-3	TRBD2	-	TRBJ2-1	CASSYSGGDYNEQFF	TGTGCCAGCAGTTATAGCGGGGGTGATTACAATGAGCAGTTCTTC
TRBV19	TRBD1	-	TRBJ1-5	CASSYMDRVNQPQHF	TGTGCCAGTAGCTACATGGACAGGGTGAATCAGCCCCAGCATTTT
TRBV5-3	TRBD1	-	TRBJ2-7	CARRPHRGYEQYF	TGTGCCAGAAGACCTCACAGGGGTTACGAGCAGTACTTC
TRBV4-2	TRBD1	-	TRBJ2-2	CASSGYPDRVTTGELFF	TGTGCCAGCAGTGGATACCCGGACAGGGTGACCACCGGGGAGCTGTTTTTT
TRBV5-1	TRBD1	-	TRBJ1-2	CASSEGQGDGYTF	TGCGCCAGCAGCGAGGGACAGGGCGATGGCTACACCTTC
TRBV2	TRBD1	-	TRBJ1-5	CASSIDRGNQPQHF	TGTGCCAGCAGTATCGACAGGGGCAATCAGCCCCAGCATTTT
TRBV28	TRBD1	-	TRBJ1-5	CASSSRVAGGVQPQHF	TGTGCCAGCAGTTCAAGGGTGGCAGGGGGCGTTCAGCCCCAGCATTTT
TRBV19	TRBD2	few	TRBJ2-1	CASSRGLAGGDYNEQFF	TGTGCCAGTAGTAGAGGACTAGCGGGGGGGGACTACAATGAGCAGTTCTTC
TRBV3-1/TRBV3-2	TRBD2	-	TRBJ2-1	CASSQDVLAGVLYNEQFF	TGTGCCAGCAGCCAAGATGTGCTAGCGGGGGTGCTCTACAATGAGCAGTTCTTC
TRBV6-5	-	-	TRBJ2-7	CASSYSKYRASREQYF	TGTGCCAGCAGTTACTCAAAATATCGGGCCTCTCGGGAGCAGTACTTC
TRBV27	-	-	TRBJ2-3	CASSLWRGTDTQYF	TGTGCCAGCAGTTTATGGAGGGGCACAGATACGCAGTATTTT
TRBV2	-	-	TRBJ1-5	CASSRGPSNQPQHF	TGTGCCAGCAGTCGTGGCCCGAGCAATCAGCCCCAGCATTTT
TRBV2	-	-	TRBJ1-5	CASSEQASHQPQHF	TGTGCCAGCAGTGAACAGGCTTCCCATCAGCCCCAGCATTTT
TRBV5-6	-	few	TRBJ2-5	CASSRWAVTKETQYF	TGTGCCAGCAGTAGGTGGGCAGTCACAAAAGAGACCCAGTACTTC
TRBV12-5	-	-	TRBJ1-1	CASGLVGTGRTEAFF	TGTGCTAGTGGTTTGGTAGGAACAGGGAGAACTGAAGCTTTCTTT
TRBV10-1	TRBD2	-	TRBJ2-3	CASSGDSGGFTDTQYF	TGCGCCAGCAGTGGGGATAGCGGGGGGTTTACAGATACGCAGTATTTT
TRBV6-6	-	-	TRBJ1-3	CASTGGGTIYF	TGTGCCAGCACCGGGGGCGGCACCATATATTTT
TRBV20-1	-	-	TRBJ1-1	CSEQNTEAFF	TGCAGTGAGCAGAACACTGAAGCTTTCTTT
TRBV2	TRBD1	-	TRBJ1-5	CASSEGAGGRNQPQHF	TGTGCCAGCAGTGAAGGGGCAGGGGGTCGCAATCAGCCCCAGCATTTT
TRBV5-1	-	-	TRBJ2-3	CASSLVGGQGDTQYF	TGCGCCAGCAGCTTGGTTGGGGGGCAGGGAGATACGCAGTATTTT
TRBV4-1	-	-	TRBJ1-6	CASSQGGDNSPLHF	TGCGCCAGCAGCCAAGGGGGTGATAATTCACCCCTCCACTTT
TRBV5-4	-	-	TRBJ2-4	CASSFASYRARNIQYF	TGTGCCAGCAGCTTTGCATCTTACAGGGCTCGAAACATTCAGTACTTC
TRBV20-1	TRBD2	-	TRBJ2-2	CSVSSGGATGELFF	TGCAGTGTTAGTAGCGGGGGGGCTACCGGGGAGCTGTTTTTT
TRBV7-2	TRBD1	-	TRBJ1-2	CASSLSRGLHGYTF	TGTGCCAGCAGCTTAAGCAGGGGGCTCCATGGCTACACCTTC
TRBV6-5	-	once	TRBJ2-7	CASSSDGNNPSYEQYF	TGTGCCAGCAGTTCTGACGGGAATAACCCTTCCTACGAGCAGTACTTC
TRBV5-8	-	-	TRBJ2-1	CASSLGRSGNNEQFF	TGTGCCAGCAGCTTGGGACGGTCTGGGAACAATGAGCAGTTCTTC
TRBV6-6	-	-	TRBJ2-4	CASSQYLQRFRARVAKNIQYF	TGTGCCAGCAGTCAATACCTTCAGCGGTTTCGGGCGAGGGTCGCCAAAAACATTCAGTACTTC
TRBV6-5	TRBD2	-	TRBJ2-3	CASSWTSGGLDTQYF	TGTGCCAGCAGCTGGACTAGCGGGGGTCTAGATACGCAGTATTTT
TRBV19	-	-	TRBJ1-1	CASSPRGPGTEAFF	TGTGCCAGTAGCCCGAGGGGTCCGGGGACTGAAGCTTTCTTT
TRBV6-1	-	-	TRBJ2-5	CASSENGGETQYF	TGTGCCAGCAGTGAAAACGGGGGAGAGACCCAGTACTTC
TRBV19	TRBD1	-	TRBJ1-5	CASQIRGLGNQPQHF	TGTGCCAGCCAGATCAGGGGGCTCGGTAATCAGCCCCAGCATTTT
TRBV7-3	TRBD1	-	TRBJ2-7	CASSLSGQGFYEQYF	TGTGCCAGCAGCTTATCTGGACAGGGATTCTACGAGCAGTACTTC
TRBV11-2	TRBD1	-	TRBJ2-7	CASSLGVRTGPHEQYF	TGTGCCAGCAGCTTAGGAGTCCGGACAGGCCCCCACGAGCAGTACTTC
TRBV12-3/TRBV12-4	-	-	TRBJ2-7	CASSFGRAYEQYF	TGTGCCAGCAGTTTCGGCAGAGCCTACGAGCAGTACTTC
TRBV5-1	TRBD1	-	TRBJ1-3	CASSLRQGGGNTIYF	TGCGCCAGCAGCTTGCGACAGGGCGGCGGAAACACCATATATTTT
TRBV5-1	-	-	TRBJ1-1	CASSVTVNTEAFF	TGCGCCAGCAGCGTGACAGTGAACACTGAAGCTTTCTTT
TRBV5-5	-	once	TRBJ1-1	CASSLVGFEAFF	TGTGCCAGCAGCCTCGTGGGCTTCGAAGCTTTCTTT
TRBV7-3	-	-	TRBJ2-2	CASSRLQGGTGELFF	TGTGCCAGCAGCAGGCTTCAGGGAGGCACCGGGGAGCTGTTTTTT
TRBV9	-	-	TRBJ1-2	CASSLRQANYGYTF	TGTGCCAGCAGCCTTCGACAGGCTAACTATGGCTACACCTTC